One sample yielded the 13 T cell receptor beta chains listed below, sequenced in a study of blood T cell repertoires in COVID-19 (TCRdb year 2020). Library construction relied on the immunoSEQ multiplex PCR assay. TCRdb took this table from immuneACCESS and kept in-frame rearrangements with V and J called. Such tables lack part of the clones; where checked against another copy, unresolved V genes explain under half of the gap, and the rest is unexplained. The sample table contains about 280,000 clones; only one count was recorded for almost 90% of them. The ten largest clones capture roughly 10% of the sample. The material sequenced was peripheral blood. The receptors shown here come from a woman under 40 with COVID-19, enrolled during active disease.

This CDR3 is CASSLQLRGTEAFF. CDR3 DNA: TGTGCCAGCAGTCTACAACTCAGGGGAACTGAAGCTTTCTTT. The chain carries TRBV6-5 and TRBJ1-1; D may be TRBD1 (6 bases). Germline CDR1 is MNHEY and CDR2 is SVGAGI. The V and J ends lost 5 bases and 5 bases respectively, with 15 bases between them. The CDR3 sequence is 14 residues long.

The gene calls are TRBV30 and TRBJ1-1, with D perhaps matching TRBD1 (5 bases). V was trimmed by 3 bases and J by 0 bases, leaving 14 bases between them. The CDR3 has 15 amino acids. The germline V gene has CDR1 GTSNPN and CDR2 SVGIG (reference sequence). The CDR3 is CAWSGGGMVNTEAFF. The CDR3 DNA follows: TGTGCCTGGAGCGGGGGGGGAATGGTGAACACTGAAGCTTTCTTT. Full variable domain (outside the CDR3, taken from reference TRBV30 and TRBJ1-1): SQTIHQWPATLVQPVGSPLSLECTVEGTSNPNLYWYRQAAGRGLQLLFYSVGIGQISSEVPQNLSASRPQDRQFILSSKKLLLSDSGFYLCAWSGGGMVNTEAFFGQGTRLTVV.

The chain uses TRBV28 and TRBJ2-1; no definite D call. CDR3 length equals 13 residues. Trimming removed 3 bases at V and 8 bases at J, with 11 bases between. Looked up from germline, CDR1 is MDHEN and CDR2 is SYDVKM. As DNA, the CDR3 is TGTGCCAGCAGTTTTAGTCCCTCGGATGAGCAGTTCTTC. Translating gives CASSFSPSDEQFF. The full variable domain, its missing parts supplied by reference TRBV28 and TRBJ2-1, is DVKVTQSSRYLVKRTGEKVFLECVQDMDHENMFWYRQDPGLGLRLIYFSYDVKMKEKGDIPEGYSVSREKKERFSLILESASTNQTSMYLCASSFSPSDEQFFGPGTRLTVL.

The CDR3 DNA reads as TGTGCCAGCAGACGGAACAGGGACTACGAGCAGTACTTC. Translated: CASRRNRDYEQYF. The gene calls are TRBV12-3 or TRBV12-4 and TRBJ2-7; D is perhaps TRBD1 (6 bases). The CDR3 is 13 residues long. The V end was cut by 6 bases, the J end by 3 bases, with 12 bases between.

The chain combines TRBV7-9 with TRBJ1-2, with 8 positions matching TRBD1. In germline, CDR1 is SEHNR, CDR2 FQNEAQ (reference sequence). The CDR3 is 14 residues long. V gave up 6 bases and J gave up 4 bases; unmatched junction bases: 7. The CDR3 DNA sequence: TGTGCCAGCAGTATCCAGGGGGCTGGCTATGGCTACACCTTC. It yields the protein CASSIQGAGYGYTF. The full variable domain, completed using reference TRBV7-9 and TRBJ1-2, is DTGVSQNPRHKITKRGQNVTFRCDPISEHNRLYWYRQTLGQGPEFLTYFQNEAQLEKSRLLSDRFSAERPKGSFSTLEIQRTEQGDSAMYLCASSIQGAGYGYTFGSGTRLTVV.

CDR3 nucleotide sequence: TGTGCCAGCAGAGCCCCCGGGACAGGACTTTCACCCCTCCACTTT. As protein: CASRAPGTGLSPLHF. The V call is TRBV7-9, the J call TRBJ1-6, with 8 bases that match TRBD1. Germline CDR1 and CDR2: SEHNR and FQNEAQ (reference sequence). The junction had 10 bases not matched to a gene; V was cut back by 6 bases and J by 9 bases. The CDR3 runs to 15 residues.

Here the CDR3 DNA reads TGTGCCAGCAGCGGTACCCCGGGACAGCCTTCACCCCTCCACTTT. Translation: CASSGTPGQPSPLHF. The chain carries TRBV6-5 and TRBJ1-6; TRBD1 aligns across 7 bases. The CDR3 runs 15 residues. The germline V gene encodes CDR1 MNHEY and CDR2 SVGAGI. V lost 6 bases to trimming and J lost 9 bases; unmatched junction nucleotides: 11.

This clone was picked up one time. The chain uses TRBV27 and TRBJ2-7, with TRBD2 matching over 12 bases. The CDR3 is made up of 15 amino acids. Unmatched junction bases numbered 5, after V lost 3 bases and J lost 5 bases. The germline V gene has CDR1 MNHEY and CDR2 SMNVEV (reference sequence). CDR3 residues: CASSFRLAGDHEQYF. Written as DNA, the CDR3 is TGTGCCAGCAGTTTCAGACTAGCGGGAGATCACGAGCAGTACTTC.

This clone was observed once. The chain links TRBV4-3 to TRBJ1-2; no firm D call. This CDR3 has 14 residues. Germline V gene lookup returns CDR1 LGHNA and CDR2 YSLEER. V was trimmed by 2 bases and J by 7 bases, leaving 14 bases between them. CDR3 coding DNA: TGCGCCAGCAGCCAATCCGTTGAGTTGATTGGCTACACCTTC. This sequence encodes CASSQSVELIGYTF.

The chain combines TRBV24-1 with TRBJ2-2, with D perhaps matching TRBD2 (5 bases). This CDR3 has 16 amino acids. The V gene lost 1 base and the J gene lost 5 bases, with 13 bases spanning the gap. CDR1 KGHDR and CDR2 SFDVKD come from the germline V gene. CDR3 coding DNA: TGTGCCACCAGTGATTTAGAATCCGGAGGAACCGGGGAGCTGTTTTTT. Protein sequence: CATSDLESGGTGELFF.

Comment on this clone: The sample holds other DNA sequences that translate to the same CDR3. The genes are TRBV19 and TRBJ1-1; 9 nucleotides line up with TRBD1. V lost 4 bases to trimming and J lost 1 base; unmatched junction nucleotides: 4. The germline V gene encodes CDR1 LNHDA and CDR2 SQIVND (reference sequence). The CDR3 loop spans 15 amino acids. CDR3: CASSTRDRANTEAFF. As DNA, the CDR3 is TGTGCCAGTAGTACCCGGGACAGGGCGAACACTGAAGCTTTCTTT.

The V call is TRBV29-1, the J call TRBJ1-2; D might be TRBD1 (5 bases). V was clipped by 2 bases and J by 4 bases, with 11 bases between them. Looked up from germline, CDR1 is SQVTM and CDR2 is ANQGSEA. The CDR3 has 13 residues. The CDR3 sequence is CSVEMAGSYGYTF. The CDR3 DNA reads TGCAGCGTTGAAATGGCAGGGTCCTATGGCTACACCTTC.

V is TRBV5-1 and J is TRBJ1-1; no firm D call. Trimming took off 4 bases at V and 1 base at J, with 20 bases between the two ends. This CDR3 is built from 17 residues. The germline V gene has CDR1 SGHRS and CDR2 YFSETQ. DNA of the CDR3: TGCGCCAGCAGCCTTGAAGGGAGCCTAAGTAAGAACACTGAAGCTTTCTTT. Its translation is CASSLEGSLSKNTEAFF.